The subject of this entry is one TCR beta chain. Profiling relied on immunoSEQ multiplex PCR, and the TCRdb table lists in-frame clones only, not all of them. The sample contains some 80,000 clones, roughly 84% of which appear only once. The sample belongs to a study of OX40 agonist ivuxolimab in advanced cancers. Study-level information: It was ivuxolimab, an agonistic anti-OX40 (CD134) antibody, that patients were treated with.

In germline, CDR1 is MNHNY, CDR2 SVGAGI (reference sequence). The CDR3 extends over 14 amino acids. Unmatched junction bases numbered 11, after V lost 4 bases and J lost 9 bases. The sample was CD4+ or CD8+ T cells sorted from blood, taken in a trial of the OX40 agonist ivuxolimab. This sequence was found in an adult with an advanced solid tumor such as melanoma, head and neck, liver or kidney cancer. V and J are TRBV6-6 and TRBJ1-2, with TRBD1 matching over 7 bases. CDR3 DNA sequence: TGTGCCAGCAGTTTGACAGGGCCCTTCTCTAGCTACACCTTC. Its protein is CASSLTGPFSSYTF.